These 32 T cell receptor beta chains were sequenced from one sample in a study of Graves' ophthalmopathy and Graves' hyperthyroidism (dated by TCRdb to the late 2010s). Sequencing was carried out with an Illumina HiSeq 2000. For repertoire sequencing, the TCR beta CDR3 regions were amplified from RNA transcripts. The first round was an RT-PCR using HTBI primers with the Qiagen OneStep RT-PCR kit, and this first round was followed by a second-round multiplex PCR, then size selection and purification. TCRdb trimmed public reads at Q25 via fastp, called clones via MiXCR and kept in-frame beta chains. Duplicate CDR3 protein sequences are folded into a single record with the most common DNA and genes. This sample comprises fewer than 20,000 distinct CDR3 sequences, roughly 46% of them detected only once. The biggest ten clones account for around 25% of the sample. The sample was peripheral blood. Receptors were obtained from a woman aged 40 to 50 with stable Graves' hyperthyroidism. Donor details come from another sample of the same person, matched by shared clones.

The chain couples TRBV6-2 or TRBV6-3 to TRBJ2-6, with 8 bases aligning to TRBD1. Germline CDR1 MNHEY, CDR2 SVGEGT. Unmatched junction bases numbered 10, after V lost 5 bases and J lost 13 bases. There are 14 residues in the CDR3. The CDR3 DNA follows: TGTGCCAGCAGTACCGGGACAGGCTTACGGGTCCTGACTTTC. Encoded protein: CASSTGTGLRVLTF.

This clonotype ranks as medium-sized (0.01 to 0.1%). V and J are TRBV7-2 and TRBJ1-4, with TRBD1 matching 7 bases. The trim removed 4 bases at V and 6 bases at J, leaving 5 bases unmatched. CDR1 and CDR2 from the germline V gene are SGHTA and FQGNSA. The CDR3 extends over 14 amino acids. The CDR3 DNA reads TGTGCCAGCAGCTCGGGACAGATGGATGAAAAACTGTTTTTT. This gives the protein CASSSGQMDEKLFF.

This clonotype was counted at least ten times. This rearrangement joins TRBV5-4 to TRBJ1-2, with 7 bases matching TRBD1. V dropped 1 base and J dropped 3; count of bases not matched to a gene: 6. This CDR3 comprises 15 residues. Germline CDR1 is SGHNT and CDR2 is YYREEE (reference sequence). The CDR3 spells CASSLRGQTDYGYTF. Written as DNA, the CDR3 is TGTGCCAGCAGCTTGAGGGGACAGACAGACTATGGCTACACCTTC.

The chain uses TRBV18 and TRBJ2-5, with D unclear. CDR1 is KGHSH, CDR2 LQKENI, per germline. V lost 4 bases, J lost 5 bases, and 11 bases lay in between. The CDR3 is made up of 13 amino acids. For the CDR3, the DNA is TGTGCCAGCTCACAGGGAAACCGGGAGACCCAGTACTTC. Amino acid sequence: CASSQGNRETQYF.

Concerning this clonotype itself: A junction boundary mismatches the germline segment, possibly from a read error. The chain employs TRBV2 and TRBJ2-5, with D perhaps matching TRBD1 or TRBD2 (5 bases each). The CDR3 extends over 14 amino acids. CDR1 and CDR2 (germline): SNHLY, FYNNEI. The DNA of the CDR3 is TGTGCCAGCAAAACCGGGGCAGGCAAAGATACCCAGTACTTC. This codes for CASKTGAGKDTQYF.

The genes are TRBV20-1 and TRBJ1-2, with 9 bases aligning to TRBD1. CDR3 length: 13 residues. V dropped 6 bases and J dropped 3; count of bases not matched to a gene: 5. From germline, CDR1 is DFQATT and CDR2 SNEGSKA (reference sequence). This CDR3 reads CSATGGSDYGYTF. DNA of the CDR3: TGCAGTGCAACAGGGGGCTCTGACTATGGCTACACCTTC.

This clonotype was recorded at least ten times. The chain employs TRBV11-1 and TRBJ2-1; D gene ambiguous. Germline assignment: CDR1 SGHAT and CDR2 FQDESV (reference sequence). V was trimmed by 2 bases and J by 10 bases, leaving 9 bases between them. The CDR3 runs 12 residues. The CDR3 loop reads CASSLSTSEQFF. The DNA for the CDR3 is TGTGCCAGCAGCTTAAGCACCAGCGAGCAGTTCTTC.

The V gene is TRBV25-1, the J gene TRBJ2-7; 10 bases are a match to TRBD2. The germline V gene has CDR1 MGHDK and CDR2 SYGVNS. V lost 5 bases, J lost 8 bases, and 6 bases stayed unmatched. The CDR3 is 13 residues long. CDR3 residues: CASSLASGRKQYF. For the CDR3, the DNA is TGTGCCAGCAGTCTCGCTAGCGGGAGAAAGCAGTACTTC.

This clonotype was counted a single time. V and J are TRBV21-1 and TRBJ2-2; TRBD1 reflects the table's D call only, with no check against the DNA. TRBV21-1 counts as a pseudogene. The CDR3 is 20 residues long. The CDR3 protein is CASSPYPPGTGYFNTGELFF. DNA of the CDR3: TGTGCCAGCAGCCCCTACCCTCCCGGGACAGGGTACTTCAACACCGGGGAGCTGTTTTTT.

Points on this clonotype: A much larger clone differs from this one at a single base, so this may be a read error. CDR3 in DNA: TGTGCCAGCAGCTTCTCGACGCATGAGCAGGTCTTC. It yields the protein CASSFSTHEQVF. The chain couples TRBV7-9 to TRBJ2-1, with D unclear. The V gene's germline CDR1 is SEHNR and CDR2 FQNEAQ (reference sequence). The CDR3 is made up of 12 amino acids.

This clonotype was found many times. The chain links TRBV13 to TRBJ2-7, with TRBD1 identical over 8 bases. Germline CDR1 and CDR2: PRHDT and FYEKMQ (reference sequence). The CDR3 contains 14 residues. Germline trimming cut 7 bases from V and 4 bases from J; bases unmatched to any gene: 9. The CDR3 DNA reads TGTGCCAGCACCCAGACAGGGGACGGTTACGAGCAGTACTTC. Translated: CASTQTGDGYEQYF. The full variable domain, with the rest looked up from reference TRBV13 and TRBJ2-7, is AAGVIQSPRHLIKEKRETATLKCYPIPRHDTVYWYQQGPGQDPQFLISFYEKMQSDKGSIPDRFSAQQFSDYHSELNMSSLELGDSALYFCASTQTGDGYEQYFGPGTRLTVT.

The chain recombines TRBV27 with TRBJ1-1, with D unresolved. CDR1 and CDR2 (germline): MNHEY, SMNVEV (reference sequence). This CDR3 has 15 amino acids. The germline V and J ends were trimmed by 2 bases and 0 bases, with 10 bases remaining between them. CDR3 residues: CASSLTRALNTEAFF. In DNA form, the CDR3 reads TGTGCCAGCAGTTTAACAAGGGCCTTGAACACTGAAGCTTTCTTT.

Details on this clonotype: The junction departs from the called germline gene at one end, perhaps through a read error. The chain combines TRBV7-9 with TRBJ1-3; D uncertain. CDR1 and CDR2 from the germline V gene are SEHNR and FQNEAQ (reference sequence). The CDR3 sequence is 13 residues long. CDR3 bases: TGTGCCAGCAGCGAGGCCTCTGGAGACACCATATATTTT. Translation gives CASSEASGDTIYF.

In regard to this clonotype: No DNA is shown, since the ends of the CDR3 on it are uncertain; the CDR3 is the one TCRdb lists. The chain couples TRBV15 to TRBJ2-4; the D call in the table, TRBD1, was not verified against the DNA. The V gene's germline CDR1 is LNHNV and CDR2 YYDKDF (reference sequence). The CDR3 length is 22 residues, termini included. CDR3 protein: CATSRDLGTGQGMVGAKNIQYF.

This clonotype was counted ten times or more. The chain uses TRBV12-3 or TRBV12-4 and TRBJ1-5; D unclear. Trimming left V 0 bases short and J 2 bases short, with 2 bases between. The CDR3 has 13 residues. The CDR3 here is CASSLAGNQPQHF. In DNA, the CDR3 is TGTGCCAGCAGTTTAGCAGGCAATCAGCCCCAGCATTTT.

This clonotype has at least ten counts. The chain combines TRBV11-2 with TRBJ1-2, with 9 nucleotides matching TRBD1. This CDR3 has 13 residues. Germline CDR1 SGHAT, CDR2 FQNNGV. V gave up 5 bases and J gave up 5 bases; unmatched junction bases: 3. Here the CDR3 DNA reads TGTGCCAGCAGCCCGGGGACAGGGTATGGCTACACCTTC. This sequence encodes CASSPGTGYGYTF.

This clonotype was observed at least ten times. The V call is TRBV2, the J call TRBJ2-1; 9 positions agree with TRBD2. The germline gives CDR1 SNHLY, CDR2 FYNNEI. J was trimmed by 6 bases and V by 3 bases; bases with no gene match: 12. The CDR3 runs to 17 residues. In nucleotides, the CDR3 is TGTGCCAGCAGTGAGGGGGTACTACGAGCGGGGGGCAATGAGCAGTTCTTC. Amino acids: CASSEGVLRAGGNEQFF.

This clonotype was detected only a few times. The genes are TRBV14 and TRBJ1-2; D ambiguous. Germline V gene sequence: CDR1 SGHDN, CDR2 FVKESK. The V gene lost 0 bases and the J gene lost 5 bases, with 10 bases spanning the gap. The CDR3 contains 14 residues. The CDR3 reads CASSQDAQIYGYTF. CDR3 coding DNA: TGTGCCAGCAGCCAAGATGCACAGATATATGGCTACACCTTC.

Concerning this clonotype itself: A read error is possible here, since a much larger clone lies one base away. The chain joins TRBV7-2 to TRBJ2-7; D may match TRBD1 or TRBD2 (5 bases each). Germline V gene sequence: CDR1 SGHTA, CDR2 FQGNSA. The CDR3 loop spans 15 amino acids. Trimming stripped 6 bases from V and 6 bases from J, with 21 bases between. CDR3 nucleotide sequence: TGTGCCAGCAGTCCCATTGGGGGAAGGGTTCGCGAGCAGTACTTC. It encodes CASSPIGGRVREQYF.

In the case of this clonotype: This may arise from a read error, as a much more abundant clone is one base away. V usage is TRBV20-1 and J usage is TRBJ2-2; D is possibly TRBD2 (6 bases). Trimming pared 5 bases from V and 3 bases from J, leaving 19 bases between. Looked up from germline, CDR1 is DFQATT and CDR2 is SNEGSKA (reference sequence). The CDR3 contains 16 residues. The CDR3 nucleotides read TGCAGTGCTCCAGCCCGGTATAGCGGACACACCGGGGAGCTGTTTTTT. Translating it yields CSAPARYSGHTGELFF.

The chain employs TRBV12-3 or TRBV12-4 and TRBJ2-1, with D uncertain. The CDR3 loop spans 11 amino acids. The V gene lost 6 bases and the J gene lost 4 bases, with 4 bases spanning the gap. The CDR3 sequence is CASRFYNEQFF. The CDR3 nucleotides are TGTGCCAGCAGGTTTTACAATGAGCAGTTCTTC.

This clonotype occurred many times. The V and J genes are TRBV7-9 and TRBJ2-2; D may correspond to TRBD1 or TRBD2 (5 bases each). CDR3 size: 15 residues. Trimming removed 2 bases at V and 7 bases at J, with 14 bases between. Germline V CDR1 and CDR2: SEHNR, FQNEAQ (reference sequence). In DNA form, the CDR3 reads TGTGCCAGCAGCTTAACGAGGGACGTAGTCGGGGAGCTGTTTTTT. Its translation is CASSLTRDVVGELFF.

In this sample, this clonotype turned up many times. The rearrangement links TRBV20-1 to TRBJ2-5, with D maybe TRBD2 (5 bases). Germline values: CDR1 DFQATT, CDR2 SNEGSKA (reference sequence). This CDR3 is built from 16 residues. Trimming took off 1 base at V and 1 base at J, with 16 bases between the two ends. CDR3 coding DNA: TGCAGTGCTAGAGGATGGGAGAGAGGCCCCCAAGAGACCCAGTACTTC. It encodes CSARGWERGPQETQYF.

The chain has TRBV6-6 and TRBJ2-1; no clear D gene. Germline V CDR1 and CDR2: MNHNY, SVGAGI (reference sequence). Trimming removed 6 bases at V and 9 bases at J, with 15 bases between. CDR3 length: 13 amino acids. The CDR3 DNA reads TGTGCCAGCAGCACCAATACGTACGGTGAGCAGTTCTTC. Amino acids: CASSTNTYGEQFF.

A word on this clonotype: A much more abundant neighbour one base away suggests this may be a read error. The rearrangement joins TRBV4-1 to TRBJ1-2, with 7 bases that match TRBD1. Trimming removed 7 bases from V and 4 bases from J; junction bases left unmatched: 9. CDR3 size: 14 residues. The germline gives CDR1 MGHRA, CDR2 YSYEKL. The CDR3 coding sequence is TGCGCCAGCACCCCAGGGACAGCATCCTATGGCTACACCTTC. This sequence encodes CASTPGTASYGYTF.

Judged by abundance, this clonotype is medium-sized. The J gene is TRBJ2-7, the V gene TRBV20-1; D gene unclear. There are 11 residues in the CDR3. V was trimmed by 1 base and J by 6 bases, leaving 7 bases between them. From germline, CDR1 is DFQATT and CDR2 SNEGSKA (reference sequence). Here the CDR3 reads CSARVGTEQYF. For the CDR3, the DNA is TGCAGTGCTAGAGTCGGTACCGAGCAGTACTTC.

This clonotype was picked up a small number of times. Here the CDR3 reads CASSPVEAANSPLHF. The CDR3 nucleotides read TGCGCCAGCAGCCCAGTGGAGGCAGCTAATTCACCCCTCCACTTT. The chain is built from TRBV4-1 and TRBJ1-6; no reliable D call. This CDR3 is built from 15 residues. The V end was cut by 4 bases, the J end by 6 bases, with 13 bases between. Looked up from germline, CDR1 is MGHRA and CDR2 is YSYEKL.

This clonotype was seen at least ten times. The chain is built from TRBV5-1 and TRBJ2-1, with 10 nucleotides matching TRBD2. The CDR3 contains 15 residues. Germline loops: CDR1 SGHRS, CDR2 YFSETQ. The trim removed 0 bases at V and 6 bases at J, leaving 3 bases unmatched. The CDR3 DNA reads TGCGCCAGCAGCTTGGTGGCTAGCGGGAGCAATGAGCAGTTCTTC. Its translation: CASSLVASGSNEQFF.

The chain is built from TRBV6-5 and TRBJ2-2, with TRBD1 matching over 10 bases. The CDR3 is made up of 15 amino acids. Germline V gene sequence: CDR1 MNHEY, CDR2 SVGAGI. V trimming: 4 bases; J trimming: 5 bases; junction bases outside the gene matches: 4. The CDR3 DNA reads TGTGCCAGCAGTTGGACAGGGGGTTGGACCGGGGAGCTGTTTTTT. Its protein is CASSWTGGWTGELFF.

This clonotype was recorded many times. The CDR3: CASARQGANSPLHF. DNA for the CDR3: TGTGCCAGCGCTCGCCAGGGGGCGAATTCACCCCTCCACTTT. This chain uses TRBV19 with TRBJ1-6, with TRBD1 matching 8 bases. The CDR3 consists of 14 residues. The ends lost 9 bases at V and 7 bases at J; junction bases unmatched: 8. Germline V CDR1 and CDR2: LNHDA, SQIVND (reference sequence). Based on the CDR3 plus reference TRBV19 and TRBJ1-6, the full variable domain is DGGITQSPKYLFRKEGQNVTLSCEQNLNHDAMYWYRQDPGQGLRLIYYSQIVNDFQKGDIAEGYSVSREKKESFPLTVTSAQKNPTAFYLCASARQGANSPLHFGNGTRLTVT.

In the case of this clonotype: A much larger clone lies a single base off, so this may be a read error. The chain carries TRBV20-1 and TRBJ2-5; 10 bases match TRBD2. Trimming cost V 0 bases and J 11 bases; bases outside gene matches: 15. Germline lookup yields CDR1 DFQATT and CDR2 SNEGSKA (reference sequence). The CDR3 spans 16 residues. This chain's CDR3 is CSARDGSGRDYNEQYF. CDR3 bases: TGCAGTGCTAGAGATGGGAGCGGGAGGGATTACAATGAGCAGTACTTC.

CDR3 residues: CASSYGPRVGSDYSNQPQHF. The CDR3 DNA reads TGTGCCAGCAGTTACGGGCCTCGGGTAGGATCTGATTATAGCAATCAGCCCCAGCATTTT. The J gene is TRBJ1-5, the V gene TRBV2, with D uncertain. The germline CDR1 and CDR2 sequences are SNHLY and FYNNEI. This CDR3 is 20 amino acids long. Deletions cut 5 bases from V and 0 bases from J, with 26 bases between.